Below, 2 T cell receptor beta chains from the same sample are listed, as sequenced in a study of Graves' ophthalmopathy and Graves' hyperthyroidism. Investigators amplified TCR beta CDR3 regions from RNA transcripts. The library came from an HTBI-primed first-round RT-PCR and a second-round multiplex PCR. A single record per CDR3 protein comes from TCRdb applying MiXCR to the multiplex PCR reads. The data hold 400,000 to 500,000 distinct CDR3 sequences, with around 20% observed a single time. Sequencing was performed on peripheral blood. Receptors were obtained from a woman aged 18-29 years with stable Graves' hyperthyroidism.

This clonotype came up many times. A read error may produce the germline difference seen at one junction end. J is TRBJ2-7 and V is TRBV6-5; 10 bases fit TRBD2. CDR3 length: 15 amino acids. CDR1 and CDR2 (germline): MNHEY, SVGAGI. The CDR3, as DNA: TGTGCCGGCAGAAGAGGACTAGCGGACTCCTACGAGCAGTACTTC. It codes for CAGRRGLADSYEQYF.

This clonotype was seen many times. DNA of the CDR3: TGTGCCACCAGCAGAGAGGGGAACACTGAAGCTTTCTTT. Residues: CATSREGNTEAFF. The chain employs TRBV15 and TRBJ1-1; the D is unclear. The germline gives CDR1 LNHNV, CDR2 YYDKDF (reference sequence). V gave up 0 bases and J gave up 1 base, with 3 bases separating them. The CDR3 runs 13 residues.